This T cell receptor beta chain was identified in a study of tumour-infiltrating T cells in Burkitt lymphoma. Study background: Overall and progression-free survival were predicted by productive clonality.

Sequenced by immunoSEQ multiplex PCR; TCRdb stores in-frame clones only, minus some. The repertoire holds some 17,000 clones, with just under 80% as singletons. This clone has just a few counts. Germline CDR1 is MNHEY and CDR2 is SMNVEV (reference sequence). V was trimmed by 6 bases and J by 5 bases, leaving 11 bases between them. This CDR3 has 12 residues. The TCR sequence derives from a human donor with diffuse large B-cell lymphoma. The genes are TRBV27 and TRBJ2-7, with D possibly matching TRBD1 (6 bases). Sequencing used tumor tissue. This CDR3 is CASSLTGNEQYF. CDR3 sequence (DNA): TGTGCCAGCAGCCTCACAGGGAACGAGCAGTACTTC.